This TCR beta chain stems from a study of T-cell reconstitution after alpha-beta-depleted transplantation in children. Using unique molecular identifiers, the investigators prepared the TCRbeta library. Each CDR3 protein gets one entry after TCRdb re-called the PCR reads with MiXCR. Of about 500,000 distinct CDR3 sequences listed, 30% to 35% are singletons. The TCR was taken from a human donor who donated a stem cell graft to a child with aplastic anemia. This specimen was PBMCs from the stem cell graft donor, taken from the stem cell graft.

CDR3 amino acids: CASSSLNAPQGKQETQYF. DNA of the CDR3: TGTGCCAGCAGTTCATTGAACGCCCCACAGGGGAAACAAGAGACCCAGTACTTC. The V gene is TRBV27, the J gene TRBJ2-5; 7 bases match TRBD1. Trimming at V came to 4 bases and at J to 2 bases, leaving 16 bases not matched to a gene. The CDR3 is made up of 18 amino acids. Germline lookup yields CDR1 MNHEY and CDR2 SMNVEV (reference sequence).